Listed below are T cell receptor beta chains from one sample, sequenced in a study of T cell repertoires in cytomegalovirus infection. The antigens for these receptors are not known. TCRdb independently ran MiXCR on the reads; one entry per CDR3 protein. The table has around 540,000 distinct CDR3 sequences, about 33% seen once. The starting material was cultured PBMCs, obtained from culture after CMV antigen stimulation. Receptors were obtained from a human donor in good health (CMV status not recorded). Some clones in this sample may be carry-over from other donors' samples. Each CDR3 is given with its conserved first and last residue. A D gene is named only where the DNA matches it firmly. Not all rows give a size; the values are once, few, many and, for expanded clones, a class.

>-|TRBV19|-|TRBJ1-2
CASMDRKLVGAYGYTF
TGTGCCAGTATGGACAGAAAGCTGGTTGGGGCCTATGGCTACACCTTC
>-|TRBV6-2/TRBV6-3|TRBD1|TRBJ2-3
CASRMTGSTDTQYF
TGTGCCAGCAGGATGACAGGGAGCACAGATACGCAGTATTTT
>few|TRBV13|-|TRBJ2-2
CASSLVGGGIPFF
-
>-|TRBV4-3|TRBD1|TRBJ1-2
CASSQEGRGHYGYTF
TGCGCCAGCAGCCAAGAAGGAAGGGGGCACTATGGCTACACCTTC
>few|TRBV11-1|TRBD1|TRBJ2-7
CASSSNADRAYEQYF
TGTGCCAGCAGCTCAAACGCTGACAGGGCCTACGAGCAGTACTTC
>-|TRBV4-2|-|TRBJ1-5
CASSQDRQDGLHGQPQHF
TGTGCCAGCAGCCAAGATCGCCAGGACGGGCTTCACGGTCAGCCCCAGCATTTT
>few|TRBV7-2|TRBD1|TRBJ1-2
CASSLGQGVGGYTF
TGTGCCAGCAGCTTAGGGCAGGGGGTGGGTGGCTACACCTTC
>few|TRBV18|-|TRBJ2-5
CASSPLRGTRETQYF
TGTGCCAGCTCACCGTTACGAGGCACACGAGAGACCCAGTACTTC
>many|TRBV27|-|TRBJ1-5
CASSPGQGSDQPQHF
TGTGCCAGCAGTCCAGGGCAGGGAAGTGATCAGCCCCAGCATTTT
>many|TRBV7-2|TRBD2|TRBJ2-1
CASSLISLTSGRAWDEQFF
TGTGCCAGCAGCTTAATTTCCCTTACTAGCGGGAGGGCCTGGGATGAGCAGTTCTTC
>-|TRBV5-1|-|TRBJ1-1
CASSLVQPGTEAFF
TGCGCCAGCAGCTTGGTCCAGCCAGGCACTGAAGCTTTCTTT
>many|TRBV7-2|TRBD1|TRBJ1-2
CASSPRTGEYGYTF
TGTGCCAGCAGCCCGCGAACAGGGGAATATGGCTACACCTTC
>-|TRBV28|TRBD2|TRBJ2-5
CATETSGMQETQYF
TGTGCCACGGAGACTAGCGGGATGCAAGAGACCCAGTACTTC
>many|TRBV6-1|TRBD1|TRBJ2-4
CASSPGTGNPKNIQYF
TGTGCCAGCAGCCCCGGGACAGGGAATCCCAAAAACATTCAGTACTTC
>-|TRBV7-2|TRBD2|TRBJ2-1
CASSPGTSGYNEQCF
TGTGCCAGCAGCCCAGGGACTAGCGGCTACAATGAGCAGTGCTTC
>-|TRBV2|TRBD2|TRBJ2-2
CACLGLAGGELFF
TGTGCCTGTCTGGGACTAGCGGGAGGGGAGCTGTTTTTT
>many|TRBV12-3/TRBV12-4|-|TRBJ1-3
CASSPTRSLRSGNTIYF
TGTGCCAGCAGTCCCACCCGGAGTTTACGCTCTGGAAACACCATATATTTT
>-|TRBV11-2|-|TRBJ2-5
CASSEAGSWDQETQYF
TGTGCCAGCAGCGAAGCAGGGAGTTGGGACCAAGAGACCCAGTACTTC
>-|TRBV19|-|TRBJ2-2
CASRKKGGTGELFF
TGTGCCAGTCGAAAAAAAGGGGGCACCGGGGAGCTGTTTTTT
>-|TRBV7-3|TRBD1|TRBJ1-1
CASRVTGAVNTEAFF
TGTGCCAGCAGGGTGACAGGGGCTGTGAACACTGAAGCTTTCTTT
>few|TRBV10-3|-|TRBJ2-7
CAISDRSGPSYEQYF
TGTGCCATCAGTGATAGGTCGGGGCCCTCATACGAGCAGTACTTC
>-|TRBV28|-|TRBJ1-5
CASSLLGTAAEQPQHF
TGTGCCAGCAGTTTATTGGGGACCGCCGCGGAACAGCCCCAGCATTTT
>few|TRBV7-2|-|TRBJ1-2
CASSLVQGGYTF
TGTGCCAGCAGCTTAGTGCAGGGTGGCTACACCTTC
>-|TRBV6-5|-|TRBJ1-2
CASSYYRESNYGYTF
TGTGCCAGCAGTTATTACAGAGAGTCTAACTATGGCTACACCTTC
>few|TRBV2|TRBD2|TRBJ2-1
CASSYQGAGGYKDEQFF
TGTGCCAGCAGTTATCAGGGAGCGGGAGGTTATAAGGATGAGCAGTTCTTC
>once|TRBV11-3|-|TRBJ1-2
CASSARVYGYTF
TGTGCCAGCAGCGCCAGGGTCTATGGCTACACCTTC
>few|TRBV7-2|TRBD2|TRBJ2-3
CASSPPTSGTDTQYF
TGTGCCAGCAGCCCGCCGACTAGCGGTACAGATACGCAGTATTTT
>-|TRBV20-1|TRBD1|TRBJ1-1
CSASKPGQGDTEAFF
TGCAGTGCTAGTAAACCGGGACAGGGGGACACTGAAGCTTTCTTT
>many|TRBV7-8|TRBD1|TRBJ2-5
CASSGGTGAWETQYF
TGTGCCAGCAGCGGCGGGACAGGGGCTTGGGAGACCCAGTACTTC
>-|TRBV20-1|TRBD1|TRBJ2-5
CSAGGQGTGETQYF
TGCAGTGCTGGAGGACAGGGGACCGGAGAGACCCAGTACTTC
>many|TRBV7-2|TRBD2|TRBJ2-1
CASSLGRLAGYSSYNEQFF
TGTGCCAGCAGCTTAGGTCGGCTAGCGGGGTATAGCTCCTACAATGAGCAGTTCTTC
>few|TRBV7-2|-|TRBJ2-3
CASSFAGPPDTQYF
TGTGCCAGCAGCTTCGCGGGACCTCCCGATACGCAGTATTTT
>-|TRBV6-1|-|TRBJ1-1
CASSEGAPNTEAFF
TGTGCCAGCAGTGAGGGGGCCCCGAACACTGAAGCTTTCTTT
>-|TRBV7-2|-|TRBJ1-1
CASSLVSPGAFF
TGTGCCAGCAGCTTAGTATCTCCGGGAGCTTTCTTT
>-|TRBV10-3|-|TRBJ2-1
CAISGGNQPSSYNEQFF
TGTGCCATCAGTGGGGGGAACCAACCCAGCTCCTACAATGAGCAGTTCTTC
>-|TRBV20-1|TRBD2|TRBJ2-3
CSAPRVAGFLDTQYF
TGCAGTGCGCCGAGGGTAGCGGGATTCCTGGATACGCAGTATTTT
>once|TRBV28|TRBD1|TRBJ2-5
CASSQGTAGETQYF
TGTGCCAGCAGTCAGGGGACAGCCGGCGAGACCCAGTACTTC
>-|TRBV28|TRBD1|TRBJ1-2
CASSLGGGGGYTF
TGTGCCAGCAGTTTAGGAGGGGGCGGTGGCTACACCTTC
>once|TRBV20-1|TRBD1|TRBJ1-6
CSARGQGEYSPLHF
TGCAGTGCTAGGGGACAGGGGGAATATTCACCCCTCCACTTT
>-|TRBV7-6|-|TRBJ2-3
CASSLEAGGGRTDTQYF
TGTGCCAGCAGCTTAGAGGCGGGCGGAGGACGCACAGATACGCAGTATTTT
>-|TRBV19|TRBD2|TRBJ2-1
CASSPREGLYNEQFF
TGTGCCAGTAGTCCCCGGGAGGGCCTCTACAATGAGCAGTTCTTC
>few|TRBV12-3/TRBV12-4|-|TRBJ2-5
CASRGGGETQYF
TGTGCCTCCCGAGGGGGGGGGGAGACCCAGTACTTC
>once|TRBV11-2|-|TRBJ1-5
CASSPGQSTAGNQPQHF
TGTGCCAGCAGCCCCGGACAGTCTACCGCGGGCAATCAGCCCCAGCATTTT
>-|TRBV29-1|-|TRBJ2-1
CSVEDRVSTWYNEQFF
TGCAGCGTTGAAGACCGGGTATCGACGTGGTACAATGAGCAGTTCTTC
>few|TRBV28|TRBD2|TRBJ2-5
CASSPGLALGEETQYF
TGTGCCAGCAGTCCCGGACTAGCTCTTGGGGAGGAGACCCAGTACTTC
>-|TRBV28|-|TRBJ1-2
CASSSQGKYGYTF
TGTGCCAGCAGCTCCCAGGGGAAGTATGGCTACACCTTC
>-|TRBV5-6|-|TRBJ2-5
CASSSLWDGGETQYF
TGTGCCAGCAGCTCCCTTTGGGATGGTGGAGAGACCCAGTACTTC
>few|TRBV19|-|TRBJ1-1
CASSILWNTEAFF
TGTGCCAGTAGTATCCTCTGGAACACTGAAGCTTTCTTT
>-|TRBV20-1|TRBD1|TRBJ2-5
CSATPGQGGKETQYF
TGCAGTGCCACGCCGGGACAGGGGGGGAAAGAGACCCAGTACTTC
>-|TRBV6-8|-|TRBJ1-5
CASSPTYSFMPQHF
TGTGCCAGCAGTCCGACATACTCCTTTATGCCCCAGCATTTT
>-|TRBV19|-|TRBJ2-1
CASSIMNEQFF
TGTGCCAGTAGTATTATGAATGAGCAGTTCTTC
>-|TRBV7-6|-|TRBJ2-1
CASSLVGGMGYNEQFF
TGTGCCAGCAGCTTAGTTGGCGGGATGGGATACAATGAGCAGTTCTTC